The clone carrying this T cell receptor (beta chain) was seen a handful of times. The record originates from a study of CD8 T cell repertoires and HIV-1 epitope variants. The wider study: Epitopes were three Gag families plus Nef HW9 and YT9.

From germline, CDR1 is MNHEY and CDR2 SVGAGI. The CDR3 runs 12 residues. V was shortened by 7 bases and J by 7 bases, with 11 bases between the two germline ends. The data were produced by immunoSEQ multiplex PCR, yet TCRdb's version contains in-frame clones alone and is incomplete. The sample contains approximately 90,000 clones, around 75% of which appear only once. The source is a male donor with HIV. The rearrangement links TRBV6-5 to TRBJ2-1, with D perhaps assigned TRBD1 or TRBD2 (5 bases each). The sequenced material came from uncultured baseline CD8+ T cells from peripheral blood mononuclear cells (PBMCs). The CDR3 bases are TGTGCCAGCACCGACTGGGGGAATGAGCAGTTCTTC. Protein: CASTDWGNEQFF.